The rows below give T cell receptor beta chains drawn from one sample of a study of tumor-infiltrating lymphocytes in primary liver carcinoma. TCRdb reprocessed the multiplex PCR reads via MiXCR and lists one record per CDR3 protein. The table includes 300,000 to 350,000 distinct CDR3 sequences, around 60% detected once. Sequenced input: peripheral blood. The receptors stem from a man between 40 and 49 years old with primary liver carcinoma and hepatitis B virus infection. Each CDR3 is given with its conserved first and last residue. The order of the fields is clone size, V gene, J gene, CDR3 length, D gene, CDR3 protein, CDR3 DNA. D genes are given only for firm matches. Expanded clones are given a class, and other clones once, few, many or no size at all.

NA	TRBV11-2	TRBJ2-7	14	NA	CASSSNWYSYEQYF	TGTGCCAGCAGCTCTAACTGGTACTCCTACGAGCAGTACTTC
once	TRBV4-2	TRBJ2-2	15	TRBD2	CASSQFGRNSGELFF	TGTGCCAGCAGCCAATTCGGGAGGAACTCCGGGGAGCTGTTTTTT
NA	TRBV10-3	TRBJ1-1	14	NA	CAISESGGNTEAFF	TGTGCCATCAGTGAGTCGGGCGGGAACACTGAAGCTTTCTTT
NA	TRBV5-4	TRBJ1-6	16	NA	CASSLDQGNYDSPLHF	TGTGCCAGCAGCTTGGACCAGGGGAACTATGATTCACCCCTCCACTTT
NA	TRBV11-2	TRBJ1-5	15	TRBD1	CASSETGDFNKHQHF	TGTGCCAGCAGCGAGACAGGGGACTTCAATAAGCACCAGCATTTT
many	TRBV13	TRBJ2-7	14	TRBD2	CASSFGTSGYEQYF	TGTGCCAGCAGCTTCGGGACTAGCGGCTACGAGCAGTACTTC
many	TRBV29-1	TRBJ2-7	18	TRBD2	CSVGPGRGSGGLKNEQYF	TGCAGCGTTGGCCCAGGGCGCGGGAGTGGAGGGTTGAAAAACGAGCAGTACTTC
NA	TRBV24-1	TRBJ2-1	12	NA	CATSEGPGLQFF	TGTGCCACCAGTGAGGGACCCGGGTTGCAGTTCTTC
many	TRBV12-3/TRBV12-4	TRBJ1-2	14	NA	CASSPSDGSFGYTF	TGTGCCAGCAGCCCTTCTGACGGTAGTTTTGGCTACACCTTC
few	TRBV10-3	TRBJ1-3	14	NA	CAISGLGRGDTIYF	TGTGCCATCAGTGGCTTAGGCAGAGGGGACACCATATATTTT
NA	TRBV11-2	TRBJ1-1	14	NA	CASSLDSGRTEAFF	TGTGCCAGCAGCTTAGATTCGGGTAGGACTGAAGCTTTCTTT
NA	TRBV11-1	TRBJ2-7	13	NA	CGSREDGGDEQYF	TGTGGCAGCAGGGAAGACGGTGGGGACGAGCAGTACTTC
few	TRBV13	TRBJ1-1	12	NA	CASSVKNTEAYF	TGTGCCAGCAGCGTAAAGAACACTGAAGCTTACTTT
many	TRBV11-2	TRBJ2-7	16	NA	CASSGPAARRSYEQYF	TGTGCCAGCAGCGGCCCCGCGGCTAGGCGCTCCTACGAGCAGTACTTC
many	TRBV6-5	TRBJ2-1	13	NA	CASSQIGISEQFF	TGTGCCAGCAGTCAAATAGGGATTAGTGAGCAGTTCTTC
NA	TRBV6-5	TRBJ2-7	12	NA	CARRHFSYEQYF	TGTGCCAGGAGACACTTCTCCTACGAGCAGTACTTC
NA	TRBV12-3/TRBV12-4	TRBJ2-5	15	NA	CASSLTRGSSETQYF	TGTGCCAGCAGTTTGACTAGAGGGAGTTCCGAGACCCAGTACTTC
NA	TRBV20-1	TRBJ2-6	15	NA	CSASAGGGGANVLTF	TGTAGTGCTAGCGCAGGGGGAGGTGGGGCCAACGTCCTGACTTTC
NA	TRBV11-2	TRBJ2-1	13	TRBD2	CTSSLGLGNEQFF	TGTACCAGCAGTCTGGGACTAGGGAATGAGCAGTTCTTC
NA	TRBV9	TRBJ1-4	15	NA	CASNRWGSVQEKLFF	TGTGCCAGCAACCGCTGGGGGTCTGTGCAGGAAAAACTGTTTTTT
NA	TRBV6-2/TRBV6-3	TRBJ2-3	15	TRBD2	CASSPTSGRTDTQYF	TGTGCCAGCAGCCCAACTAGCGGGAGGACAGATACGCAGTATTTT
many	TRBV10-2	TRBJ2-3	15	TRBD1	CASSDATGTTDTQYF	TGCGCCAGCAGTGATGCGACAGGGACCACAGATACGCAGTATTTT
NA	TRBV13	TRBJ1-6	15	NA	CVSSREDMGNSPLHF	TGTGTCAGCAGCAGGGAGGACATGGGCAATTCACCCCTCCACTTT
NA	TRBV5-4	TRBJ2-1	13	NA	CVSSLVASSEQFF	TGTGTCAGCAGCTTGGTCGCTAGCAGTGAGCAGTTCTTC
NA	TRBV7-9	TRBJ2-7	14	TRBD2	CASRGTSGRNEQYF	TGTGCCAGCAGGGGGACTAGCGGGCGCAACGAGCAGTACTTC
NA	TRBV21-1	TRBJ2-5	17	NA	CASKPLAGGGNQETQYF	TGTGCCAGCAAACCGCTAGCGGGAGGGGGGAACCAAGAGACCCAGTACTTC
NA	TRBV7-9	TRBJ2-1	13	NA	CASSPDSHNEQFF	TGTGCCAGCAGTCCTGACTCCCACAATGAGCAGTTCTTC
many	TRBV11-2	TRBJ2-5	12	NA	CASSQGVETQYF	TGTGCCAGCAGCCAAGGGGTTGAGACCCAGTACTTC
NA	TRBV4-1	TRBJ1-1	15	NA	CASSQAAGVNTEAFF	TGCGCCAGCAGCCAAGCGGCAGGTGTAAACACTGAAGCTTTCTTT
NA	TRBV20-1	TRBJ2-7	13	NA	CSASRSRSYEQYF	TGCAGTGCTAGTCGCAGTAGATCCTACGAGCAGTACTTC
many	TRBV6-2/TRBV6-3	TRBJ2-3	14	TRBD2	CASLSGISTDTQYF	TGTGCCAGCTTAAGCGGGATAAGCACAGATACGCAGTATTTT
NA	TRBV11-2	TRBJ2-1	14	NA	CASSLGSLYNKQFF	TGTGCCAGTAGCTTGGGCTCCTTATACAATAAGCAGTTCTTC
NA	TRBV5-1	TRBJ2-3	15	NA	CASSLDPTSTDTQYF	TGCGCCAGCAGCCTCGATCCCACTAGCACAGATACGCAGTATTTT
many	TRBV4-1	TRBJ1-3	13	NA	CASSQTRGNTIYF	TGCGCCAGCAGCCAAACCAGGGGAAACACCATATATTTT
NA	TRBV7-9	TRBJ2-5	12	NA	CVSSFNMETQYF	TGTGTCAGCAGCTTTAATATGGAGACCCAGTACTTC
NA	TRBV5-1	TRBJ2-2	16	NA	CASSFRGHSAGGELFF	TGCGCCAGCAGCTTCAGGGGTCACTCAGCGGGCGGGGAGCTGTTTTTT